Each of the 30 T cell receptor beta chains below was sequenced from the same sample in a study of T cell repertoires in cytomegalovirus infection. No antigen has been assigned to these receptors. TCRdb reprocessed the reads via MiXCR and lists one record per CDR3 protein. The sample lists around 430,000 distinct CDR3 sequences, under 55% occurring once. Sequences were derived from cultured PBMCs, sampled from culture after CMV antigen stimulation. These receptors were obtained from a human donor in good health (CMV status not recorded). Some clones in this sample may be carry-over from other donors' samples.

This clonotype turned up a few times. The rearrangement joins TRBV7-6 to TRBJ2-1; D remains unclear. Trimming took 1 base from V and 1 from J, leaving 8 bases between them. Germline CDR1 and CDR2: SGHVS and FNYEAQ. The CDR3 runs to 15 residues. The CDR3 reads CASSLGALSYNEQFF. In nucleotides, the CDR3 is TGTGCCAGCAGCTTAGGAGCGTTATCCTACAATGAGCAGTTCTTC.

The table lists this clonotype with many counts. The chain is built from TRBV7-2 and TRBJ2-5, with 7 nucleotides matching TRBD2. The CDR3 is 14 amino acids. Germline trimming cut 1 base from V and 2 bases from J; bases unmatched to any gene: 1. Per germline, CDR1 SGHTA and CDR2 FQGNSA. CDR3 region: CASSLGGGQETQYF. CDR3 coding DNA: TGTGCCAGCAGCTTAGGGGGGGGTCAAGAGACCCAGTACTTC.

This clonotype occurred many times. The DNA of the CDR3 is TGTGCCAGCAGCTTGACTAGCGGGTTCCAAGAGACCCAGTACTTC. This encodes CASSLTSGFQETQYF. The chain carries TRBV7-2 and TRBJ2-5; TRBD2 matches at 10 bases. In germline, CDR1 is SGHTA, CDR2 FQGNSA. The V and J ends lost 3 bases and 1 base, in that order; junction bases with no gene match: 2. CDR3 size: 15 residues.

This rearrangement joins TRBV6-6 to TRBJ1-5; D may be TRBD1 (6 bases). CDR1 MNHNY and CDR2 SVGAGI come from the germline V gene (reference sequence). This CDR3 is 15 amino acids long. The ends were cut back, 6 bases at V and 2 bases at J, with 14 bases in the middle. CDR3 coding DNA: TGTGCCAGCAGAGTCAGGGGCACGGGCAATCAGCCCCAGCATTTT. It specifies CASRVRGTGNQPQHF.

This clonotype came up a few times. The V gene is TRBV7-8, the J gene TRBJ1-1, with TRBD1 as a possible D gene (5 bases). This CDR3 has 13 amino acids. The ends were cut back, 5 bases at V and 3 bases at J, with 10 bases in the middle. The V gene's germline CDR1 is SGHVS and CDR2 FQNEAQ. Here the CDR3 DNA reads TGTGCCAGCAGCGGACGGGGGGACACTGAAGCTTTCTTT. This translates into CASSGRGDTEAFF.

Ten or more counts support this clonotype. The chain recombines TRBV7-2 with TRBJ2-3; TRBD2 aligns across 9 bases. Germline CDR1 SGHTA, CDR2 FQGNSA. The CDR3 contains 18 residues. The J segment lost 6 bases and the V segment lost 2 bases, leaving 15 bases of the junction unmatched. CDR3 protein: CASSLRGGGGGAGDTQYF. In DNA, the CDR3 is TGTGCCAGCAGCTTACGCGGGGGAGGCGGGGGGGCCGGGGATACGCAGTATTTT.

The V and J genes are TRBV18 and TRBJ2-2, with 7 bases identical to TRBD2. This CDR3 comprises 15 residues. The J segment lost 6 bases and the V segment lost 3 bases, leaving 7 bases of the junction unmatched. The germline CDR1 and CDR2 sequences are KGHSH and LQKENI. The CDR3 loop reads CASSPYAGVAGELFF. CDR3 sequence (DNA): TGTGCCAGCTCACCGTATGCGGGAGTTGCCGGGGAGCTGTTTTTT.

This clonotype occurred once. This rearrangement joins TRBV11-3 to TRBJ2-7, with D hard to call. CDR3 length: 14 residues. Trimming took off 0 bases at V and 6 bases at J, with 12 bases between the two ends. CDR1 and CDR2 from the germline V gene are SGHNT and YENEEA. The CDR3 protein is CASSLDRGGPEQYF. CDR3 DNA: TGTGCCAGCAGCTTAGATCGAGGTGGGCCCGAGCAGTACTTC.

The chain links TRBV7-2 to TRBJ2-5; no reliable D call. The germline CDR1 and CDR2 sequences are SGHTA and FQGNSA. Deletions cut 5 bases from V and 5 bases from J, with 15 bases between. This CDR3 is 14 amino acids long. The CDR3 is CASSHFGPGETQYF. The CDR3 coding sequence is TGTGCCAGCAGCCACTTTGGACCCGGGGAGACCCAGTACTTC.

The table lists this clonotype with many counts. The CDR3, as DNA: TGTGCCAGCAGCTTAGTGTTCCACAGCTCTGGAAACACCATATATTTT. Protein product: CASSLVFHSSGNTIYF. This sequence joins TRBV7-2 and TRBJ1-3; D is unresolved. V lost 1 base to trimming and J lost 0 bases, with 10 bases between them. The CDR3 spans 16 residues. Per the germline V gene, CDR1 is SGHTA and CDR2 is FQGNSA. The whole variable domain, remainder taken from reference TRBV7-2 and TRBJ1-3, is GAGVSQSPSNKVTEKGKDVELRCDPISGHTALYWYRQSLGQGLEFLIYFQGNSAPDKSGLPSDRFSAERTGGSVSTLTIQRTQQEDSAVYLCASSLVFHSSGNTIYFGEGSWLTVV.

The rearrangement joins TRBV14 to TRBJ2-5; D is ambiguous. The V end was cut by 1 base, the J end by 9 bases, with 12 bases between. The CDR3 contains 13 residues. The germline CDR1 and CDR2 sequences are SGHDN and FVKESK. The CDR3 region has the DNA TGTGCCAGCAGCCAAGCCCTGATTGGGGCCCAGTACTTC. This codes for CASSQALIGAQYF.

The table lists this clonotype with a few counts. The chain joins TRBV10-3 to TRBJ2-1, with 12 bases aligning to TRBD2. Germline values: CDR1 ENHRY, CDR2 SYGVKD. The length of the CDR3 is 17 residues. Losses at the gene ends were 4 bases for V and 3 bases for J; bases not matched to a gene: 7. Here the CDR3 reads CAISGTSGASLYNEQFF. The CDR3 DNA is TGTGCCATCAGTGGGACTAGCGGGGCCTCCCTCTACAATGAGCAGTTCTTC.

This clonotype was picked up many times. The chain recombines TRBV7-2 with TRBJ2-1, with TRBD2 matching 12 bases. With V trimmed by 5 bases and J by 5 bases, 4 bases remained unmatched. Germline-derived CDR1 and CDR2 are SGHTA and FQGNSA. There are 15 residues in the CDR3. CDR3 in DNA: TGTGCCAGCAGCCCGACTAGCGGGAGTGACAATGAGCAGTTCTTC. Translating gives CASSPTSGSDNEQFF.

The table lists this clonotype with a count of one. The chain employs TRBV6-2 or TRBV6-3 and TRBJ2-2, with unresolved D. V lost 1 base to trimming and J lost 5 bases, with 11 bases between them. The germline CDR1 and CDR2 sequences are MNHEY and SVGEGT. There are 15 residues in the CDR3. CDR3 loop: CASSYLRHSTGELFF. Here the CDR3 DNA reads TGTGCCAGCAGTTACTTGAGACACTCAACCGGGGAGCTGTTTTTT.

This clonotype turned up a few times. The V call is TRBV5-4, the J call TRBJ2-1; D remains ambiguous. Germline CDR1 is SGHNT and CDR2 is YYREEE (reference sequence). Trimming shortened V by 2 bases and J by 5 bases, and 5 bases separated the two germline ends. The CDR3 is 12 residues long. Here the CDR3 DNA reads TGTGCCAGCAGCTTCGGAAACAATGAGCAGTTCTTC. Translated, it gives CASSFGNNEQFF.

This clonotype was seen only a few times. The V gene is TRBV7-2, the J gene TRBJ2-3; TRBD2 might be the D (5 bases). The V end lost 8 bases, the J end lost 1 base, and 28 bases lay between the germline ends. The CDR3 runs to 19 residues. Germline loops: CDR1 SGHTA, CDR2 FQGNSA. In nucleotides, the CDR3 is TGTGCCAGCGAGCTTACCCTGAGGGCTCTCCACCGGGGCACAGATACGCAGTATTTT. This translates into CASELTLRALHRGTDTQYF.

J is TRBJ1-2 and V is TRBV12-3 or TRBV12-4, with D possibly being TRBD1 (6 bases). This CDR3 region has 16 residues. V lost 3 bases, J lost 2 bases, and 16 bases lay in between. Here the CDR3 reads CASSFVKGRGNYGYTF. CDR3 nucleotides: TGTGCCAGCAGTTTCGTGAAGGGCAGGGGAAACTATGGCTACACCTTC.

V and J are TRBV20-1 and TRBJ1-6, with 9 nucleotides matching TRBD1. CDR1 and CDR2 (germline): DFQATT, SNEGSKA (reference sequence). The CDR3 length is 15 residues. After removal of 5 bases from V and 5 bases from J, the junction contained 7 bases not matched to a gene. The CDR3 DNA reads TGCAGTGCTTCGCCGGGACAGGGTAATAATTCACCCCTCCACTTT. Its translation: CSASPGQGNNSPLHF.

The J gene is TRBJ2-7, the V gene TRBV6-5; D remains ambiguous. Germline V gives CDR1 MNHEY, CDR2 SVGAGI. Trimming pared 5 bases from V and 4 bases from J, leaving 15 bases between. The CDR3 is 14 amino acids. CDR3 in DNA: TGTGCCAGCAGTCCCGGGTCTGCAGGATACGAGCAGTACTTC. Amino acids: CASSPGSAGYEQYF.

The chain is built from TRBV5-1 and TRBJ2-2, with 7 bases matching TRBD1. Trimming at V came to 0 bases and at J to 7 bases, leaving 9 bases not matched to a gene. Germline V gene data show CDR1 as SGHRS and CDR2 as YFSETQ. CDR3 length equals 16 residues. The CDR3, as DNA: TGCGCCAGCAGCTTGGCAACCAGGGGGAACGGCGGGGAGCTGTTTTTT. It translates to CASSLATRGNGGELFF.

The CDR3 DNA reads as TGTGCCAGCAGCCCACAGGGCTCAGCGAAAAACATTCAGTACTTC. Residues: CASSPQGSAKNIQYF. This rearrangement joins TRBV7-9 to TRBJ2-4; maybe TRBD1 (6 bases). This CDR3 has 15 amino acids. Germline V gene sequence: CDR1 SEHNR, CDR2 FQNEAQ (reference sequence). Trimming pared 5 bases from V and 4 bases from J, leaving 15 bases between.

The rearrangement uses TRBV11-1 and TRBJ2-2; the match to TRBD2 covers 7 bases. The CDR3 extends over 16 amino acids. J was trimmed by 3 bases and V by 3 bases; bases with no gene match: 7. Germline values: CDR1 SGHAT, CDR2 FQDESV (reference sequence). This chain's CDR3 is CASSFRAGWDTGELFF. CDR3 DNA: TGTGCCAGCAGCTTCCGAGCGGGGTGGGACACCGGGGAGCTGTTTTTT.

This sequence joins TRBV7-8 and TRBJ2-2; 10 bases map to TRBD1. CDR1 is SGHVS, CDR2 FQNEAQ, per germline. J gave up 6 bases and V 4 bases, and 11 bases lay outside the gene matches. The CDR3 has 17 amino acids. As DNA, the CDR3 is TGTGCCAGCAGCTGGCCGTGGGGACAGGGGTTCCCCGGGGAGCTGTTTTTT. Translation gives CASSWPWGQGFPGELFF.

This rearrangement joins TRBV18 to TRBJ2-7; tentatively, D is TRBD1 (5 bases). Germline V gene data show CDR1 as KGHSH and CDR2 as LQKENI. V was shortened by 6 bases and J by 6 bases, with 12 bases between the two germline ends. This CDR3 is built from 12 residues. The CDR3 DNA reads TGTGCCAGCTCCCCAGACAGTTCCGAGCAGTACTTC. As protein: CASSPDSSEQYF. Full variable domain (remainder filled in from reference TRBV18 and TRBJ2-7): NAGVMQNPRHLVRRRGQEARLRCSPMKGHSHVYWYRQLPEEGLKFMVYLQKENIIDESGMPKERFSAEFPKEGPSILRIQQVVRGDSAAYFCASSPDSSEQYFGPGTRLTVT.

The genes are TRBV12-3 or TRBV12-4 and TRBJ1-2, with D possibly matching TRBD1 (6 bases). This CDR3 has 16 amino acids. V lost 6 bases and J lost 4, with 21 bases in between. The CDR3 loop reads CASSPFRAGEGYGYTF. The CDR3 nucleotides are TGTGCCAGCAGCCCCTTTCGGGCAGGGGAAGGCTATGGCTACACCTTC.

CDR3 bases: TGTGCCAGCAAAGAGGGCCTAGTGACCACAGATACGCAGTATTTT. Translation: CASKEGLVTTDTQYF. This chain joins TRBV2 and TRBJ2-3; D perhaps matches TRBD2 (5 bases). The CDR3 runs to 15 residues. Trimming stripped 7 bases from V and 2 bases from J, with 16 bases between. CDR1 is SNHLY, CDR2 FYNNEI, per germline.

V and J are TRBV5-8 and TRBJ1-4; tentative D call: TRBD1 (5 bases). In germline, CDR1 is SGHTS, CDR2 YDEGEE. The CDR3 totals 15 residues. V was trimmed by 1 base and J by 3 bases, leaving 10 bases between them. The CDR3 bases are TGTGCCAGCAGCTTGTTAAGGGGTTCTAATGAAAAACTGTTTTTT. Amino acids: CASSLLRGSNEKLFF.

With regard to this clonotype: The junction shows a germline mismatch at one end, possibly a read error. The chain couples TRBV12-3 or TRBV12-4 to TRBJ1-5, with a possible D match to TRBD1 (6 bases). The CDR3 has 15 amino acids. The DNA for the CDR3 is TGTGCCAGCAGCTCAGGGGCAACGGGCAATCAGCCCCGGCATTTT. Translated, it gives CASSSGATGNQPRHF.

This chain uses TRBV12-3 or TRBV12-4 with TRBJ2-7; maybe TRBD1 (6 bases). The CDR3 length is 14 residues. The germline V and J ends were trimmed by 5 bases and 3 bases, with 14 bases remaining between them. CDR3 DNA sequence: TGTGCCAGCAGTCCGGACAGATTCCACTACGAGCAGTACTTC. Protein product: CASSPDRFHYEQYF.

This chain connects TRBV4-3 to TRBJ2-1, with 14 bases identical to TRBD2. CDR1 is LGHNA, CDR2 YSLEER, per germline. There are 17 residues in the CDR3. With V trimmed by 0 bases and J by 9 bases, 7 bases remained unmatched. The CDR3 region has the DNA TGCGCCAGCAGCCAAGAGCGGGGACTAGCGGGAGTAAGTGAGCAGTTCTTC. Its translation: CASSQERGLAGVSEQFF.